What follows is one TCR beta chain and its context. Germline loops: CDR1 MNHEY, CDR2 SMNVEV (reference sequence). The CDR3 runs 13 residues. V was shortened by 3 bases and J by 2 bases, with 7 bases between the two germline ends. Generated by immunoSEQ multiplex PCR, the TCRdb table keeps only in-frame clones and is missing some. In the table there are tens of thousands of clones, 93% of which are singletons. This specimen comes from a study of technical replicates of blood from several donors. This sequence joins TRBV27 and TRBJ1-1, with D hard to call. The clonotype originates from a human donor in good health. The specimen was T cells isolated from PBMCs. The CDR3 here is CASSFRENTEAFF. For the CDR3, the DNA is TGTGCCAGCAGTTTCCGGGAAAACACTGAAGCTTTCTTT.